This entry lists 28 T cell receptor beta chains sequenced from one sample in a study of T cells in localized non-small cell lung cancer. The protocol was immunoSEQ multiplex PCR, while the TCRdb copy is restricted to in-frame clones and leaves out a portion. In the table there are approximately 21,000 clones, less than 95% of which are singletons. Sequencing used peripheral blood, obtained before any cancer treatment. The receptors shown here come from a woman aged 40-69 years with stage I lung adenocarcinoma.

In DNA, the CDR3 is TGTGCCACCCGGAGAGACTATGGCTACACCTTC. Translated: CATRRDYGYTF. The chain recombines TRBV6-1 with TRBJ1-2; D ambiguous. This CDR3 region has 11 residues. V shed 10 bases and J shed 3 bases, with 9 bases lying between them. Germline V gene sequence: CDR1 MNHNS, CDR2 SASEGT.

The chain is built from TRBV27 and TRBJ2-3; 9 positions match TRBD1. This CDR3 region has 14 residues. J was trimmed by 6 bases and V by 3 bases; bases with no gene match: 4. CDR1 and CDR2 from the germline V gene are MNHEY and SMNVEV (reference sequence). The CDR3 here is CASSFHRGHDTQYF. CDR3 DNA sequence: TGTGCCAGCAGTTTCCACAGGGGGCACGATACGCAGTATTTT.

The CDR3 DNA reads TGCGCCAGCAGCCCCAGCGGCGGGAGGGCAGGAGAGACCCAGTACTTC. This translates into CASSPSGGRAGETQYF. V and J are TRBV4-3 and TRBJ2-5; TRBD2 matches 9 bases. Per the germline V gene, CDR1 is LGHNA and CDR2 is YSLEER. Trimming cost V 4 bases and J 4 bases; bases outside gene matches: 10. CDR3 length equals 16 residues.

The chain joins TRBV4-3 to TRBJ2-7, with TRBD1 matching 7 bases. CDR1 and CDR2 from the germline V gene are LGHNA and YSLEER. This CDR3 has 15 residues. Trimming cost V 4 bases and J 4 bases; bases outside gene matches: 10. CDR3 coding DNA: TGCGCCAGCAGCCCCCGGACAGGAGACCGATACGAGCAGTACTTC. This codes for CASSPRTGDRYEQYF.

V gene TRBV19 combines with J gene TRBJ2-6; D is possibly TRBD2 (6 bases). V dropped 1 base and J dropped 0 bases, with 19 bases sitting between them. The CDR3 covers 20 residues. Germline V gene sequence: CDR1 LNHDA, CDR2 SQIVND (reference sequence). CDR3 sequence reads: CASSIGLGRWGFSGANVLTF. The CDR3 DNA reads as TGTGCCAGTAGTATAGGGCTGGGGAGGTGGGGATTCTCTGGGGCCAACGTCCTGACTTTC.

The V gene is TRBV7-2, the J gene TRBJ1-1; TRBD1 agrees at 7 bases. Germline CDR1 reads SGHTA; CDR2 reads FQGNSA. CDR3 length: 12 residues. V was clipped by 4 bases and J by 7 bases; unmatched bases: 3. The CDR3 loop reads CASSSYRGEAFF. For the CDR3, the DNA is TGTGCCAGCAGCTCTTACAGGGGTGAAGCTTTCTTT.

The J gene is TRBJ1-2, the V gene TRBV7-2; 7 bases fit TRBD1. The CDR3 covers 14 residues. Per the germline V gene, CDR1 is SGHTA and CDR2 is FQGNSA. Trimming cost V 5 bases and J 7 bases; bases outside gene matches: 10. The CDR3 DNA reads as TGTGCCAGCAGCCGACCGGTGACAGGGCTTGGCTACACCTTC. It specifies CASSRPVTGLGYTF.

The chain has TRBV16 and TRBJ2-5; maybe TRBD1 (6 bases). V was trimmed by 4 bases and J by 4 bases, leaving 22 bases between them. CDR1 and CDR2 (germline): KGHSY, FQNENV. The CDR3 is 17 amino acids. CDR3 sequence reads: CASSPIRRQERLETQYF. In DNA form, the CDR3 reads TGTGCCAGCAGCCCCATCCGAAGACAGGAACGTTTAGAGACCCAGTACTTC.

In DNA form, the CDR3 reads TGTGCCTGGAGCCTTACTAAAGGTTCGACGCGGGAGACCCAGTACTTC. As protein: CAWSLTKGSTRETQYF. The J gene is TRBJ2-5, the V gene TRBV30; no firm D call. The V end lost 3 bases, the J end lost 5 bases, and 22 bases lay between the germline ends. The CDR3 is made up of 16 amino acids. Germline CDR1 and CDR2: GTSNPN and SVGIG (reference sequence).

This clone has just one count. The genes are TRBV18 and TRBJ2-7, with D possibly being TRBD1 (6 bases). The CDR3 covers 16 residues. Germline V gene sequence: CDR1 KGHSH, CDR2 LQKENI. V was shortened by 0 bases and J by 5 bases, with 17 bases between the two germline ends. DNA for the CDR3: TGTGCCAGCTCACCACCGGCGCACAAAAGGGGGAACGAGCAGTACTTC. The encoded protein is CASSPPAHKRGNEQYF.

The chain carries TRBV4-1 and TRBJ2-1; the match to TRBD1 covers 8 bases. There are 17 residues in the CDR3. Germline CDR1 MGHRA, CDR2 YSYEKL. V shed 0 bases and J 0 bases; nucleotides not matched to a gene: 4. The CDR3 loop is CASSQDWGTGSYNEQFF. The CDR3 DNA is TGCGCCAGCAGCCAAGATTGGGGGACAGGCTCCTACAATGAGCAGTTCTTC.

The J gene is TRBJ2-6, the V gene TRBV5-6; D unclear. The CDR3 is 16 residues long. Trimming took off 4 bases at V and 6 bases at J, with 17 bases between the two ends. CDR1 SGHDT and CDR2 YYEEEE come from the germline V gene. The CDR3 region has the DNA TGTGCCAGCAGCCTCGCAAATTCTCTAGAGGCCAACGTCCTGACTTTC. Protein: CASSLANSLEANVLTF.

V gene TRBV28 combines with J gene TRBJ1-2, with D unclear. There are 13 residues in the CDR3. The germline V gene encodes CDR1 MDHEN and CDR2 SYDVKM. Trimming cost V 6 bases and J 2 bases, with 10 bases left between them. The CDR3 bases are TGTGCCAGCAGCCTATGGTTGAACTATGGCTACACCTTC. It translates to CASSLWLNYGYTF.

This chain uses TRBV7-6 with TRBJ2-2, with a tentative D call TRBD2 (6 bases). Germline V gene data show CDR1 as SGHVS and CDR2 as FNYEAQ. V was clipped by 5 bases and J by 3 bases, with 19 bases between them. The CDR3 has 17 residues. The DNA of the CDR3 is TGTGCCAGCAGCAGCCTCGGCAGCGGGCGTGACACCGGGGAGCTGTTTTTT. Translated: CASSSLGSGRDTGELFF.

The gene calls are TRBV2 and TRBJ2-2; D is perhaps TRBD2 (6 bases). V was trimmed by 6 bases and J by 3 bases, leaving 8 bases between them. In germline, CDR1 is SNHLY, CDR2 FYNNEI. CDR3 length equals 13 residues. The CDR3, as DNA: TGTGCCAGCAGACTAGCCCACACCGGGGAGCTGTTTTTT. As protein: CASRLAHTGELFF.

V gene TRBV27 combines with J gene TRBJ2-6; D is perhaps TRBD1 (5 bases). V lost 6 bases and J 2 bases, leaving 14 bases between the germline ends. The CDR3 covers 16 residues. The germline V gene encodes CDR1 MNHEY and CDR2 SMNVEV (reference sequence). The CDR3 is CASSVGPGPGANVLTF. DNA of the CDR3: TGTGCCAGCAGCGTGGGGCCAGGGCCTGGGGCCAACGTCCTGACTTTC.

V gene TRBV4-3 combines with J gene TRBJ1-3; D gene unclear. This CDR3 contains 15 residues. V lost 0 bases and J 2 bases, leaving 8 bases between the germline ends. Germline assignment: CDR1 LGHNA and CDR2 YSLEER. DNA of the CDR3: TGCGCCAGCAGCCAAGATACAGAAACTGGAAACACCATATATTTT. Its translation is CASSQDTETGNTIYF.

This sequence joins TRBV11-2 and TRBJ2-7; 10 bases are a match to TRBD2. The CDR3 contains 17 residues. From germline, CDR1 is SGHAT and CDR2 FQNNGV. The trim removed 1 base at V and 4 bases at J, leaving 10 bases unmatched. In DNA, the CDR3 is TGTGCCAGCAGCTTAGGGGGGCCTAGCGGGAGTGGGTACGAGCAGTACTTC. Translation: CASSLGGPSGSGYEQYF.

The chain uses TRBV27 and TRBJ2-7, with TRBD1 as a possible D gene (5 bases). Trimming pared 4 bases from V and 3 bases from J, leaving 13 bases between. The CDR3 consists of 14 residues. The germline CDR1 and CDR2 sequences are MNHEY and SMNVEV (reference sequence). CDR3 coding DNA: TGTGCCAGCAGTTGGGCTAGGGGAATCTACGAGCAGTACTTC. It codes for CASSWARGIYEQYF.

This clone was found once. This CDR3 reads CASRPRTGAYEQYF. The CDR3 DNA reads TGTGCCAGTAGACCCAGGACAGGAGCCTACGAGCAGTACTTC. The rearrangement joins TRBV19 to TRBJ2-7, with 7 bases fitting TRBD1. V dropped 6 bases and J dropped 2; count of bases not matched to a gene: 7. Germline CDR1 and CDR2: LNHDA and SQIVND (reference sequence). The CDR3 length is 14 residues.

This rearrangement joins TRBV14 to TRBJ1-5; D remains ambiguous. V was pared by 1 base and J by 2 bases, with 12 bases between. Germline CDR1 and CDR2: SGHDN and FVKESK. This CDR3 contains 16 residues. Here the CDR3 reads CASSQGSAGGNQPQHF. The DNA for the CDR3 is TGTGCCAGCAGCCAAGGATCGGCTGGGGGCAATCAGCCCCAGCATTTT.

This sequence joins TRBV6-5 and TRBJ2-1; tentatively, D is TRBD2 (5 bases). Trimming stripped 5 bases from V and 0 bases from J, with 11 bases between. Germline V CDR1 and CDR2: MNHEY, SVGAGI. The CDR3 contains 15 residues. The chain's CDR3 is CASSPDYNSYNEQFF. In DNA form, the CDR3 reads TGTGCCAGCAGTCCAGACTACAACTCCTACAATGAGCAGTTCTTC.

This clone was observed a handful of times. The chain couples TRBV19 to TRBJ1-4; D not certain. V was pared by 6 bases and J by 10 bases, with 21 bases between. Germline CDR1 reads LNHDA; CDR2 reads SQIVND (reference sequence). This CDR3 is 15 amino acids long. The CDR3 DNA reads as TGTGCCAGTAGGGGGAGCTTCGGTGAAGTGAGAAAACTGTTTTTT. Amino acid sequence: CASRGSFGEVRKLFF.

This sequence joins TRBV19 and TRBJ2-1; 7 bases match TRBD2. The length of the CDR3 is 14 residues. The V segment lost 3 bases and the J segment 6 bases; nucleotides outside the gene matches: 5. CDR1 and CDR2 (germline): LNHDA, SQIVND (reference sequence). The chain's CDR3 is CASSILGGINEQFF. For the CDR3, the DNA is TGTGCCAGTAGTATCCTGGGAGGGATCAATGAGCAGTTCTTC.

The rearrangement uses TRBV7-2 and TRBJ1-2; D ambiguous. Looked up from germline, CDR1 is SGHTA and CDR2 is FQGNSA. This CDR3 contains 14 residues. Trimming removed 2 bases at V and 5 bases at J, with 12 bases between. The CDR3 loop is CASSLPPSQYGYTF. In nucleotides, the CDR3 is TGTGCCAGCAGCTTACCCCCTTCCCAGTATGGCTACACCTTC.

The chain has TRBV5-1 and TRBJ2-7, with TRBD1 matching 8 bases. This CDR3 has 14 amino acids. The V gene end was trimmed by 4 bases and the J gene end by 5 bases; junction bases not matched to a gene: 8. Germline CDR1 SGHRS, CDR2 YFSETQ. The CDR3 is CASSRAGGDDEQYF. For the CDR3, the DNA is TGCGCCAGCAGCCGGGCAGGGGGCGACGACGAGCAGTACTTC.

The rearrangement joins TRBV29-1 to TRBJ1-2; 8 bases align to TRBD1. The V gene's germline CDR1 is SQVTM and CDR2 ANQGSEA. This CDR3 is built from 17 residues. V shed 0 bases, J shed 2 bases, and the junction held 11 bases outside the gene matches. DNA for the CDR3: TGCAGCGTTGAAGATCCCGGGACAGGTTCTTCCAACTATGGCTACACCTTC. Translating gives CSVEDPGTGSSNYGYTF. Based on the CDR3 plus reference TRBV29-1 and TRBJ1-2, the full variable domain is SAVISQKPSRDICQRGTSLTIQCQVDSQVTMMFWYRQQPGQSLTLIATANQGSEATYESGFVIDKFPISRPNLTFSTLTVSNMSPEDSSIYLCSVEDPGTGSSNYGYTFGSGTRLTVV.

The chain is built from TRBV6-5 and TRBJ1-4, with TRBD1 matching 7 bases. The V and J ends lost 0 bases and 8 bases, in that order; junction bases with no gene match: 6. Germline-derived CDR1 and CDR2 are MNHEY and SVGAGI. The length of the CDR3 is 15 residues. CDR3 residues: CASSYSDRVGEKLFF. CDR3 nucleotide sequence: TGTGCCAGCAGTTACTCCGACAGGGTCGGGGAAAAACTGTTTTTT.